These 13 T cell receptor beta chains share one sample of origin, sequenced in a study of T cells in Graves' hyperthyroidism and ophthalmopathy. It was RNA transcripts that yielded the amplified TCR beta CDR3 regions. HTBI primers were employed in a first-round RT-PCR of the TCR CDR3. TCRdb reanalysed the multiplex PCR reads using MiXCR and keeps one entry per CDR3 protein. The repertoire has more than 500,000 distinct CDR3 sequences, 15% to 20% of them found once; the top ten carry over 25%. Sequencing was carried out using blood. The receptors derive from a woman aged 30 to 39 with Graves' ophthalmopathy.

This chain joins TRBV6-1 and TRBJ2-3; the D gene is possibly TRBD1 (7 bases). Germline V gene sequence: CDR1 MNHNS, CDR2 SASEGT. The CDR3 loop spans 13 amino acids. Trimming removed 11 bases at V and 3 bases at J, with 15 bases between. Here the CDR3 DNA reads TGTGCCGGACAGCCAGGGGGGACAGATACGCAGTATTTT. This encodes CAGQPGGTDTQYF.

CDR3 sequence reads: CASSLEGISYNEQFF. The CDR3 coding sequence is TGTGCCAGCAGCTTGGAGGGGATATCCTACAATGAGCAGTTCTTC. This chain joins TRBV5-8 and TRBJ2-1; D perhaps matches TRBD1 (5 bases). V was trimmed by 0 bases and J by 1 base, leaving 8 bases between them. Looked up from germline, CDR1 is SGHTS and CDR2 is YDEGEE. This CDR3 spans 15 amino acids.

This clonotype was seen repeatedly, ten times or more. The chain joins TRBV7-2 to TRBJ2-5, with D tentatively TRBD1 or TRBD2 (5 bases each). This CDR3 has 12 residues. Germline V gene lookup returns CDR1 SGHTA and CDR2 FQGNSA. V dropped 5 bases and J dropped 4 bases, with 8 bases sitting between them. The CDR3 here is CASSPGAETQYF. In nucleotides, the CDR3 is TGTGCCAGCAGCCCCGGGGCAGAGACCCAGTACTTC.

The J gene is TRBJ2-2, the V gene TRBV6-5; D unclear. V was trimmed by 6 bases and J by 7 bases, leaving 9 bases between them. This CDR3 region has 12 residues. CDR1 is MNHEY and CDR2 is SVGAGI in the germline V gene. The CDR3, as DNA: TGTGCCAGCAGCTATGGTGTCGGGGAGCTGTTTTTT. Translating it yields CASSYGVGELFF.

This clonotype was seen once. It may be a read error: a sequence one base away is much more abundant. It is likely a read error, because the conserved phenylalanine at the end of the CDR3 is missing. The CDR3 spells CASSLRGAALETQYY. DNA for the CDR3: TGTGCCAGCAGTTTAAGGGGGGCGGCCTTGGAGACCCAGTACTAC. The J gene is TRBJ2-5, the V gene TRBV28; D may be TRBD1 or TRBD2 (6 bases each). The CDR3 spans 15 residues. Trimming left V 2 bases short and J 5 bases short, with 15 bases between. CDR1 MDHEN and CDR2 SYDVKM come from the germline V gene.

This chain links TRBV19 with TRBJ1-5; D not certain. The CDR3 has 15 amino acids. Trimming took 1 base from V and 3 from J, leaving 10 bases between them. Germline V gives CDR1 LNHDA, CDR2 SQIVND (reference sequence). The CDR3 DNA is TGTGCCAGTAGTATAGCTGGTCAGTTCAATCAGCCCCAGCATTTT. It is translated as CASSIAGQFNQPQHF.

This clonotype came up a few times. This chain connects TRBV6-1 to TRBJ2-1; TRBD1 matches 10 bases. The trim removed 5 bases at V and 12 bases at J, leaving 7 bases unmatched. The CDR3 covers 13 residues. CDR1 is MNHNS, CDR2 SASEGT, per germline. CDR3 region: CASSSTTGGGQFF. In nucleotides, the CDR3 is TGTGCCAGCAGTTCTACGACAGGGGGCGGGCAGTTCTTC.

This clonotype was picked up a small number of times. The chain is built from TRBV20-1 and TRBJ2-2, with D possibly being TRBD1 (5 bases). Per the germline V gene, CDR1 is DFQATT and CDR2 is SNEGSKA (reference sequence). The CDR3 sequence is 15 residues long. V lost 3 bases to trimming and J lost 5 bases, with 16 bases between them. The CDR3 spells CSASFRTLGTGELFF. CDR3 bases: TGCAGTGCTAGTTTCCGGACACTTGGGACCGGGGAGCTGTTTTTT.

This clonotype was detected ten times or more. The rearrangement links TRBV28 to TRBJ2-7; D is unresolved. V dropped 3 bases and J dropped 2 bases, with 8 bases sitting between them. Germline V lookup: CDR1 MDHEN, CDR2 SYDVKM. This CDR3 is 13 amino acids long. For the CDR3, the DNA is TGTGCCAGCAGTTTTGAGGCCGCCTACGAGCAGTACTTC. Translated, it gives CASSFEAAYEQYF.

This chain joins TRBV6-2 or TRBV6-3 and TRBJ1-3; 10 bases map to TRBD1. The CDR3 is made up of 14 amino acids. V shed 4 bases, J shed 6 bases, and the junction held 3 bases outside the gene matches. Germline CDR1 MNHEY, CDR2 SVGEGT. The CDR3 is CASSWGTGENTIYF. The CDR3 nucleotides read TGTGCCAGCAGTTGGGGGACAGGGGAAAACACCATATATTTT.

Only a few counts were recorded for this clonotype. The chain combines TRBV7-2 with TRBJ1-1, with D hard to call. The CDR3 totals 13 residues. CDR1 is SGHTA, CDR2 FQGNSA, per germline. V lost 5 bases to trimming and J lost 1 base, with 8 bases between them. The CDR3 reads CASSTHRNTEAFF. In nucleotides, the CDR3 is TGTGCCAGCAGCACCCACAGGAACACTGAAGCTTTCTTT. Supplemented by reference TRBV7-2 and TRBJ1-1, the full variable domain reads GAGVSQSPSNKVTEKGKDVELRCDPISGHTALYWYRQSLGQGLEFLIYFQGNSAPDKSGLPSDRFSAERTGGSVSTLTIQRTQQEDSAVYLCASSTHRNTEAFFGQGTRLTVV.

This clonotype was seen at least ten times. The rearrangement joins TRBV7-9 to TRBJ2-3; maybe TRBD1 (5 bases). CDR1 SEHNR and CDR2 FQNEAQ come from the germline V gene (reference sequence). CDR3 length equals 16 residues. Trimming removed 5 bases at V and 2 bases at J, with 17 bases between. Written as DNA, the CDR3 is TGTGCCAGCAGCGCGTCGAGGTCAGGGAACACAGATACGCAGTATTTT. Its protein product is CASSASRSGNTDTQYF.

The genes are TRBV10-1 and TRBJ2-3; TRBD2 matches 12 bases. V was pared by 8 bases and J by 5 bases, with 11 bases of the junction left unmatched. The CDR3 has 16 residues. CDR1 and CDR2 (germline): WNHNN, SYGVQD (reference sequence). CDR3 bases: TGCGCCAGCGGGCCCATAAGACTAGCGGGAGTAGATACGCAGTATTTT. This gives the protein CASGPIRLAGVDTQYF.